Given below is one T cell receptor beta chain in context. Germline assignment: CDR1 SGHDT and CDR2 YYEEEE. The CDR3 sequence is 15 residues long. The V and J ends lost 4 bases and 4 bases, in that order; junction bases with no gene match: 8. These data originate in a study of OX40 agonist ivuxolimab in advanced cancers. Study-wide context: Recorded diagnoses for dose-escalation patients were hepatocellular carcinoma, melanoma, renal cell or head and neck cancer.

Researchers took blood at baseline, on cycle 4 day 1, and on cycle 7 day 1. TCRdb keeps only in-frame clones here, not all; method: immunoSEQ multiplex PCR. This repertoire shows about 91,000 clones, approximately 85% found once; its top ten account for 0.2% to 0.25%. Sample: CD4+ or CD8+ T cells sorted from blood, taken in a trial of the OX40 agonist ivuxolimab. The chain joins TRBV5-6 to TRBJ2-1; 7 bases map to TRBD1. This clonotype originated in an adult with an advanced solid tumor such as melanoma, head and neck, liver or kidney cancer. Here the CDR3 DNA reads TGTGCCAGCAGCGCCGACAGGGTTCGTTACAATGAGCAGTTCTTC. Protein sequence: CASSADRVRYNEQFF.